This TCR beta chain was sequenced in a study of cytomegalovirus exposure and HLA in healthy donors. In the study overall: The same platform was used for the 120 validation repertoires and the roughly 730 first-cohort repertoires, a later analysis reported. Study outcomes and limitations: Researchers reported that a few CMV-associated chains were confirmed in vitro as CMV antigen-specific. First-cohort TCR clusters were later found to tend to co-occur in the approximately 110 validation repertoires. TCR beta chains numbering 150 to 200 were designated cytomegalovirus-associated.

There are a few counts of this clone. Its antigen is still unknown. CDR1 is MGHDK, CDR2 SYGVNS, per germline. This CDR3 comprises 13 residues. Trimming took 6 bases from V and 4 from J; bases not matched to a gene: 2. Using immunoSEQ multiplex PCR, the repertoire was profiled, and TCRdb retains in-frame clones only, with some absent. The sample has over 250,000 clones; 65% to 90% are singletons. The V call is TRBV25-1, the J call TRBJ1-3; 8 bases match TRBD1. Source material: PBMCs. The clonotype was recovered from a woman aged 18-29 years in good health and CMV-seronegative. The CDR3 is CASRPGGGNTIYF. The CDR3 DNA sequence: TGTGCCAGCAGACCAGGGGGCGGAAACACCATATATTTT.